This TCR beta chain was retrieved from a study of blood T cell repertoires in COVID-19. The wider study: Sample material is recorded as cDNA or gDNA derived from T cells, B-cell-depleted T cells, or PBMCs.

Authors' processing steps: Researchers report that nucleated cell counts were estimated from reference gene primer amplification. Repertoires were generated with immunoSEQ multiplex PCR, while TCRdb's copy carries only in-frame clones and drops some. The V and J calls and the clone size are those of that table, but D and trimming were determined from the DNA. The table records over 90,000 clones, approximately 84% of them present only once. Germline CDR1 and CDR2: LGHNA and YSLEER. Between the trimmed V and J ends, which lost 4 bases and 4 bases, there was a span of 12 bases. The CDR3 has 14 amino acids.

The gene calls are TRBV4-3 and TRBJ2-3; TRBD1 might be the D (5 bases). The receptor was isolated from a human donor in a cohort sampled during active COVID-19. The sequencing input was peripheral blood. The CDR3 region is CASSRQPLADTQYF. The DNA of the CDR3 is TGCGCCAGCAGCCGACAGCCCCTAGCAGATACGCAGTATTTT.